The next 29 T cell receptor beta chains were all read from a single sample in a study of cytomegalovirus exposure and HLA in healthy donors. This table comes from immunoSEQ multiplex PCR, and its TCRdb copy is limited to in-frame clones, with some not included. The data hold about 190,000 clones, with more than 75% observed a single time. Sample: PBMCs. The receptors shown here come from a woman aged 18-29 years in good health and CMV-seronegative.

CDR3 protein: CASSSRETGFSGNTIYF. Written as DNA, the CDR3 is TGTGCCAGCAGTTCCCGAGAGACAGGTTTCTCTGGAAACACCATATATTTT. This rearrangement joins TRBV27 to TRBJ1-3; weak D call: TRBD1 (6 bases). Per the germline V gene, CDR1 is MNHEY and CDR2 is SMNVEV (reference sequence). Trimming stripped 4 bases from V and 0 bases from J, with 16 bases between. The length of the CDR3 is 17 residues.

The chain links TRBV11-3 to TRBJ1-6; no clear D. The germline V gene encodes CDR1 SGHNT and CDR2 YENEEA. V lost 0 bases and J 10 bases, leaving 7 bases between the germline ends. The CDR3 runs to 13 residues. CDR3 loop: CASSLDQSSPLHF. In DNA, the CDR3 is TGTGCCAGCAGCTTAGATCAATCCTCACCCCTCCACTTT.

This rearrangement joins TRBV7-2 to TRBJ2-7; 7 bases are a match to TRBD1. The V gene's germline CDR1 is SGHTA and CDR2 FQGNSA. The CDR3 contains 14 residues. Trimming took 1 base from V and 3 from J; bases not matched to a gene: 3. The CDR3: CASSLVGQSYEQYF. CDR3 nucleotide sequence: TGTGCCAGCAGCTTAGTGGGACAGAGCTACGAGCAGTACTTC.

The chain combines TRBV7-2 with TRBJ2-2; 7 nucleotides line up with TRBD1. V was clipped by 5 bases and J by 6 bases; unmatched bases: 9. Germline V lookup: CDR1 SGHTA, CDR2 FQGNSA. The CDR3 loop spans 15 amino acids. In DNA, the CDR3 is TGTGCCAGCAGCCAGCGACAGGGTAGAGCCGGGGAGCTGTTTTTT. Protein sequence: CASSQRQGRAGELFF.

V and J are TRBV7-8 and TRBJ1-6, with D maybe TRBD1 (6 bases). Deletions cut 6 bases from V and 8 bases from J, with 14 bases between. This CDR3 has 14 amino acids. The germline V gene encodes CDR1 SGHVS and CDR2 FQNEAQ. In DNA, the CDR3 is TGTGCCAGCAGATCTAACAGGGTTGATTCACCCCTCCACTTT. It translates to CASRSNRVDSPLHF.

This chain uses TRBV11-2 with TRBJ1-4; D gene ambiguous. Trimming shortened V by 7 bases and J by 7 bases, and 19 bases separated the two germline ends. The CDR3 totals 15 residues. The V gene's germline CDR1 is SGHAT and CDR2 FQNNGV. The CDR3 is CASTPSSAEGEKLFF. CDR3 in DNA: TGTGCCAGCACCCCTTCCTCCGCGGAGGGTGAAAAACTGTTTTTT.

The chain has TRBV18 and TRBJ1-2, with D hard to call. The length of the CDR3 is 16 residues. The germline gives CDR1 KGHSH, CDR2 LQKENI. Trimming removed 2 bases at V and 8 bases at J, with 21 bases between. The CDR3 bases are TGTGCCAGCTCACCATCGCGGGAGGTTGCTGTAGGAGGCTACACCTTC. Translated, it gives CASSPSREVAVGGYTF. The whole variable domain, remainder taken from reference TRBV18 and TRBJ1-2, is NAGVMQNPRHLVRRRGQEARLRCSPMKGHSHVYWYRQLPEEGLKFMVYLQKENIIDESGMPKERFSAEFPKEGPSILRIQQVVRGDSAAYFCASSPSREVAVGGYTFGSGTRLTVV.

This chain links TRBV6-1 with TRBJ2-1; tentative D call: TRBD2 (5 bases). Trimming removed 7 bases from V and 5 bases from J, with 15 bases in between. The CDR3 contains 14 residues. The germline V gene encodes CDR1 MNHNS and CDR2 SASEGT. The DNA of the CDR3 is TGTGCCAGCAAAGAGGGTGGCCGGAACAATGAGCAGTTCTTC. Amino acids: CASKEGGRNNEQFF.

The genes are TRBV25-1 and TRBJ2-2; 9 bases map to TRBD2. V lost 1 base, J lost 2 bases, and 5 bases stayed unmatched. The CDR3 has 17 residues. CDR1 is MGHDK and CDR2 is SYGVNS in the germline V gene. For the CDR3, the DNA is TGTGCCAGCAGTGAATCGGGGCGGGGGGGCAACACCGGGGAGCTGTTTTTT. It is translated as CASSESGRGGNTGELFF.

This clone appeared a few times. The chain recombines TRBV18 with TRBJ1-2; D might be TRBD1 (6 bases). V was clipped by 4 bases and J by 7 bases, with 10 bases between them. Germline lookup yields CDR1 KGHSH and CDR2 LQKENI. The CDR3 covers 12 residues. CDR3 sequence (DNA): TGTGCCAGCTCACTCGAAGGGGGTGGCTACACCTTC. Its protein product is CASSLEGGGYTF.

This clone appeared once. V and J are TRBV5-1 and TRBJ2-7, with 8 bases matching TRBD1. The V gene's germline CDR1 is SGHRS and CDR2 YFSETQ. The CDR3 contains 15 residues. Unmatched junction bases numbered 7, after V lost 4 bases and J lost 1 base. CDR3 protein: CASSLGTGWSYEQYF. The CDR3 region has the DNA TGCGCCAGCAGCCTCGGGACAGGTTGGTCCTACGAGCAGTACTTC.

The V and J genes are TRBV2 and TRBJ1-1; D not resolved. CDR3 length: 15 amino acids. Trimming cost V 6 bases and J 1 base, with 15 bases left between them. The germline V gene has CDR1 SNHLY and CDR2 FYNNEI. CDR3 bases: TGTGCCAGCAGCTTGAAACAGTTCCCGAACACTGAAGCTTTCTTT. As protein: CASSLKQFPNTEAFF.

The rearrangement links TRBV6-4 to TRBJ2-2; tentatively, D is TRBD2 (5 bases). CDR1 MRHNA and CDR2 SNTAGT come from the germline V gene. Trimming cost V 2 bases and J 3 bases, with 7 bases left between them. CDR3 length: 14 amino acids. CDR3 region: CASSDVGDTGELFF. The CDR3 region has the DNA TGTGCCAGCAGTGACGTGGGAGACACCGGGGAGCTGTTTTTT.

The rearrangement joins TRBV9 to TRBJ1-5, with D uncertain. Deletions cut 3 bases from V and 2 bases from J, with 6 bases between. The germline gives CDR1 SGDLS, CDR2 YYNGEE. This CDR3 region has 13 residues. The CDR3 sequence is CASSEGGNQPQHF. In DNA, the CDR3 is TGTGCCAGCAGCGAGGGAGGCAATCAGCCCCAGCATTTT.

V gene TRBV7-2 combines with J gene TRBJ2-3; no clear D gene. CDR3 length: 12 residues. V was trimmed by 6 bases and J by 6 bases, leaving 10 bases between them. Germline V gives CDR1 SGHTA, CDR2 FQGNSA. CDR3 coding DNA: TGTGCCAGCAGAAGCGACGGTGATACGCAGTATTTT. Protein: CASRSDGDTQYF.

This clone is a singleton in its sample. This chain links TRBV6-1 with TRBJ2-1; no definite D call. Germline loops: CDR1 MNHNS, CDR2 SASEGT. The V and J ends lost 3 bases and 2 bases respectively, with 11 bases between them. This CDR3 contains 15 residues. The CDR3 region is CASSDFASTYNEQFF. CDR3 DNA: TGTGCCAGCAGTGATTTCGCGTCTACCTACAATGAGCAGTTCTTC.

The table lists this clone with a count of one. The gene calls are TRBV4-1 and TRBJ2-1; tentative D call: TRBD1 (6 bases). The V and J ends lost 0 bases and 8 bases respectively, with 11 bases between them. This CDR3 comprises 14 residues. Looked up from germline, CDR1 is MGHRA and CDR2 is YSYEKL. The CDR3 DNA sequence: TGCGCCAGCAGCCAAGACCTACAGGGATATGAGCAGTTCTTC. It translates to CASSQDLQGYEQFF.

The rearrangement uses TRBV9 and TRBJ1-6, with no clear D. Per germline, CDR1 SGDLS and CDR2 YYNGEE. This CDR3 contains 13 residues. V lost 0 bases, J lost 8 bases, and 6 bases lay in between. DNA of the CDR3: TGTGCCAGCAGCGTAGATACAGATTCACCCCTCCACTTT. Translating gives CASSVDTDSPLHF.

This clone has a single count. The chain uses TRBV27 and TRBJ1-1; D is undetermined. The length of the CDR3 is 15 residues. Germline CDR1 reads MNHEY; CDR2 reads SMNVEV (reference sequence). V shed 2 bases and J shed 5 bases, with 15 bases lying between them. The CDR3 DNA is TGTGCCAGCAGTTTAGGACGGGGTTTGTATACTGAAGCTTTCTTT. Translation: CASSLGRGLYTEAFF.

The rearrangement uses TRBV13 and TRBJ2-1; D remains ambiguous. The germline gives CDR1 PRHDT, CDR2 FYEKMQ (reference sequence). The CDR3 runs 15 residues. V dropped 0 bases and J dropped 2 bases, with 8 bases sitting between them. The CDR3 is CASSLGTFPYNEQFF. The CDR3 DNA reads as TGTGCCAGCAGCTTAGGGACTTTTCCCTACAATGAGCAGTTCTTC.

The genes are TRBV6-1 and TRBJ2-1; D may be TRBD2 (6 bases). The V end was cut by 3 bases, the J end by 4 bases, with 10 bases between. From germline, CDR1 is MNHNS and CDR2 SASEGT. This CDR3 has 14 residues. The DNA of the CDR3 is TGTGCCAGCAGTGATCTGGCGGGATACAATGAGCAGTTCTTC. Amino acids: CASSDLAGYNEQFF.

The genes are TRBV10-1 and TRBJ2-7, with 8 bases matching TRBD1. Germline V gene lookup returns CDR1 WNHNN and CDR2 SYGVQD (reference sequence). This CDR3 contains 14 residues. V lost 2 bases, J lost 3 bases, and 3 bases stayed unmatched. CDR3 sequence: CASSEAGQGYEQYF. The CDR3 bases are TGCGCCAGCAGTGAGGCCGGACAGGGCTACGAGCAGTACTTC.

The table lists this clone with a few counts. CDR3 sequence (DNA): TGTGCCAGCAGTTCCAGGGTTACTCAGCCCCAGCATTTT. Amino acids: CASSSRVTQPQHF. The chain couples TRBV6-5 to TRBJ1-5; the D gene is possibly TRBD1 (5 bases). The CDR3 runs to 13 residues. Germline CDR1 MNHEY, CDR2 SVGAGI. With 4 bases removed from V and 6 bases from J, the gap between germline ends came to 10 bases.

In DNA form, the CDR3 reads TGTGCCAGCAGTTTGTTCGGAGGTCTAGCGGGGGAAGAGACCCAGTACTTC. This encodes CASSLFGGLAGEETQYF. This chain connects TRBV27 to TRBJ2-5; TRBD2 matches 10 bases. J gave up 3 bases and V 3 bases, and 10 bases lay outside the gene matches. The CDR3 consists of 17 residues. Germline CDR1 and CDR2: MNHEY and SMNVEV (reference sequence).

This chain joins TRBV5-4 and TRBJ2-3, with 11 bases identical to TRBD2. The J segment lost 2 bases and the V segment lost 4 bases, leaving 6 bases of the junction unmatched. CDR1 SGHNT and CDR2 YYREEE come from the germline V gene (reference sequence). The CDR3 runs to 16 residues. The CDR3 loop reads CASSGTSGGTTDTQYF. Written as DNA, the CDR3 is TGTGCCAGCAGCGGAACTAGCGGGGGCACCACAGATACGCAGTATTTT.

This chain connects TRBV5-4 to TRBJ2-1; tentatively, D is TRBD2 (6 bases). V was shortened by 4 bases and J by 7 bases, with 15 bases between the two germline ends. The CDR3 contains 14 residues. CDR1 SGHNT and CDR2 YYREEE come from the germline V gene (reference sequence). CDR3 sequence (DNA): TGTGCCAGCAGCCTACTGACTAGTAGGAATGAGCAGTTCTTC. Translated: CASSLLTSRNEQFF.

The chain has TRBV29-1 and TRBJ1-1; D is ambiguous. The V gene's germline CDR1 is SQVTM and CDR2 ANQGSEA. This CDR3 is 13 amino acids long. The ends were cut back, 4 bases at V and 5 bases at J, with 14 bases in the middle. The CDR3 loop reads CSVGGVGGTEAFF. The CDR3 DNA reads as TGCAGCGTTGGGGGAGTGGGAGGGACTGAAGCTTTCTTT.

The chain links TRBV6-1 to TRBJ2-3; 10 bases agree with TRBD1. V trimming: 6 bases; J trimming: 6 bases; junction bases outside the gene matches: 6. The germline CDR1 and CDR2 sequences are MNHNS and SASEGT. The CDR3 is 14 residues long. CDR3 residues: CASRDRGGADTQYF. CDR3 nucleotides: TGTGCCAGCAGGGACAGGGGGGGTGCTGATACGCAGTATTTT.

V gene TRBV2 combines with J gene TRBJ1-5, with TRBD1 matching 9 bases. The J segment lost 5 bases and the V segment lost 7 bases, leaving 6 bases of the junction unmatched. The germline V gene has CDR1 SNHLY and CDR2 FYNNEI. This CDR3 is built from 14 residues. The CDR3 DNA reads as TGTGCCAGCAACGACAGGGGGGTAGATCAGCCCCAGCATTTT. It is translated as CASNDRGVDQPQHF.